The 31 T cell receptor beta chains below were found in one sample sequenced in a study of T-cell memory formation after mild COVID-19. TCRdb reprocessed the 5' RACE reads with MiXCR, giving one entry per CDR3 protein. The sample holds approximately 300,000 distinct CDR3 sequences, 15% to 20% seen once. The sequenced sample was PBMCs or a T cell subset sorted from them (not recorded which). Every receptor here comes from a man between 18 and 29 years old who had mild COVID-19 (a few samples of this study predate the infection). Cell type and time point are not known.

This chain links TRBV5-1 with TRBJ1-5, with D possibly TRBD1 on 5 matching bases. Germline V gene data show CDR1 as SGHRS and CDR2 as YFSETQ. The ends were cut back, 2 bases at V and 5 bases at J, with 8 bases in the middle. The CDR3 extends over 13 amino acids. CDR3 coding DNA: TGCGCCAGCAGCTTTGGGGGTGATCAGCCCCAGCATTTT. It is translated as CASSFGGDQPQHF.

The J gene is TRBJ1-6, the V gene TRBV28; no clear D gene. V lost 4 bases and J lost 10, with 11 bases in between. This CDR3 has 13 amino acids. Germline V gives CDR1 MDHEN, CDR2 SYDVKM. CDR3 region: CASSSPGPSPLHF. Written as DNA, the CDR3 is TGTGCCAGCAGTTCTCCAGGCCCATCACCCCTCCACTTT.

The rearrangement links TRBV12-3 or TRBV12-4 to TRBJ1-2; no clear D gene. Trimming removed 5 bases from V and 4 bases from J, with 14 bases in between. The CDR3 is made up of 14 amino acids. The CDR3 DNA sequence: TGTGCCAGCAGTCACTCCGGCAGTGGCTATGGCTACACCTTC. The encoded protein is CASSHSGSGYGYTF.

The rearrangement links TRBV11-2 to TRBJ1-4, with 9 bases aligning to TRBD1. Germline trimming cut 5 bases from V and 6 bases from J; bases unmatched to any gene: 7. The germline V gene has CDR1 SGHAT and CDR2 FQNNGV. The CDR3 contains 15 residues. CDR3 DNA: TGTGCCAGCAGCGATCCGGGACAGGGTTATGAAAAACTGTTTTTT. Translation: CASSDPGQGYEKLFF.

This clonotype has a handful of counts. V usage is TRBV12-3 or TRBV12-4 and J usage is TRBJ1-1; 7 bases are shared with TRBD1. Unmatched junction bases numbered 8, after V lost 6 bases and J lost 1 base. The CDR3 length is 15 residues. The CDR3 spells CASSTPGQENTEAFF. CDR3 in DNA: TGTGCCAGCAGCACCCCCGGACAGGAGAACACTGAAGCTTTCTTT.

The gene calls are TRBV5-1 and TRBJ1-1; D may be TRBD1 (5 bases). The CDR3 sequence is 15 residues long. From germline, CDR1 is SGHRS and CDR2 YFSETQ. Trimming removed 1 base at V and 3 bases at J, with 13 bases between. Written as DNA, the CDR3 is TGCGCCAGCAGCTTGTTCATAATGGGGGACACTGAAGCTTTCTTT. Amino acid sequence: CASSLFIMGDTEAFF.

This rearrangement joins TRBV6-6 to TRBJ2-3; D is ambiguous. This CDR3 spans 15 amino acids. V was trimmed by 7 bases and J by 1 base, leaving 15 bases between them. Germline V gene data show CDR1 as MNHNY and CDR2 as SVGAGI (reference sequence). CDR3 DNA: TGTGCCAGCACCATCGGGCAGGATGGCACAGATACGCAGTATTTT. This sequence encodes CASTIGQDGTDTQYF.

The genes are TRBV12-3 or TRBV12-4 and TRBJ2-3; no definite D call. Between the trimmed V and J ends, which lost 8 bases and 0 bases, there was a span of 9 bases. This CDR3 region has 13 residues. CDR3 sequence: CASSAISTDTQYF. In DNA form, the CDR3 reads TGTGCCAGCTCGGCTATCAGCACAGATACGCAGTATTTT.

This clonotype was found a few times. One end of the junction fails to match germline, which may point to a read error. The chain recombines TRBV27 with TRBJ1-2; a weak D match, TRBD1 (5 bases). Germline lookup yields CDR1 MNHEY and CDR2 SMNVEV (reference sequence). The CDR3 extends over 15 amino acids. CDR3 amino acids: CASSLIGDYSYGYTF. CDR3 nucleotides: TGTGCCAGCAGTTTAATCGGGGACTACTCCTATGGCTACACTTTC.

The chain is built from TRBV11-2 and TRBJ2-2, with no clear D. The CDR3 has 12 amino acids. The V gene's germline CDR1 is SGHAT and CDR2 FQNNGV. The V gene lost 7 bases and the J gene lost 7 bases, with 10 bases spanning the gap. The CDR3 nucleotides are TGTGCCAGCACCGACCCAGGCGGGGAGCTGTTTTTT. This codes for CASTDPGGELFF. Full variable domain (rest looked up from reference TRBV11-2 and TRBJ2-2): EAGVAQSPRYKIIEKRQSVAFWCNPISGHATLYWYQQILGQGPKLLIQFQNNGVVDDSQLPKDRFSAERLKGVDSTLKIQPAKLEDSAVYLCASTDPGGELFFGEGSRLTVL.

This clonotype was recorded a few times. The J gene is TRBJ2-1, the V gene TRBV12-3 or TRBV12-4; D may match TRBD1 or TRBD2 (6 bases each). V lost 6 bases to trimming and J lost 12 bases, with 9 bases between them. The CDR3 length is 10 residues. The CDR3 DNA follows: TGTGCCAGCAGGGGGGGCGGGCAGTTCTTC. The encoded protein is CASRGGGQFF.

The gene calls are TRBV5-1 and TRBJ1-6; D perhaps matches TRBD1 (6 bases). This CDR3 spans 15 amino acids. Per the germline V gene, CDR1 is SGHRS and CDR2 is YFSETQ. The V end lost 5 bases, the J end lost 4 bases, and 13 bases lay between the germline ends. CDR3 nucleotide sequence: TGCGCCAGCAGAGGTCCCGGGACATATAATTCACCCCTCCACTTT. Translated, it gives CASRGPGTYNSPLHF. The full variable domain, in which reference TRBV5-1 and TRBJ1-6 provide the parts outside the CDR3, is KAGVTQTPRYLIKTRGQQVTLSCSPISGHRSVSWYQQTPGQGLQFLFEYFSETQRNKGNFPGRFSGRQFSNSRSEMNVSTLELGDSALYLCASRGPGTYNSPLHFGNGTRLTVT.

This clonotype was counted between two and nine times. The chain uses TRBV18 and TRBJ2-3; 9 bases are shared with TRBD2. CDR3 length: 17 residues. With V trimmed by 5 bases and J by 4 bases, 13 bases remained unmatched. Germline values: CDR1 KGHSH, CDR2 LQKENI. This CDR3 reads CASSSTAGGYEADTQYF. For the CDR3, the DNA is TGTGCCAGCTCATCTACAGCGGGGGGATATGAGGCAGATACGCAGTATTTT.

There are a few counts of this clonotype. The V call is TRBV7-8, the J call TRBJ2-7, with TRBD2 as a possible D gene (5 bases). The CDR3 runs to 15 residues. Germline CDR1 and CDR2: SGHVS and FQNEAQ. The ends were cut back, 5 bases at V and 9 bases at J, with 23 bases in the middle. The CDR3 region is CASSEDMSVRERQYV. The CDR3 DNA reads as TGTGCCAGCAGCGAGGATATGTCCGTAAGGGAGAGGCAGTACGTC.

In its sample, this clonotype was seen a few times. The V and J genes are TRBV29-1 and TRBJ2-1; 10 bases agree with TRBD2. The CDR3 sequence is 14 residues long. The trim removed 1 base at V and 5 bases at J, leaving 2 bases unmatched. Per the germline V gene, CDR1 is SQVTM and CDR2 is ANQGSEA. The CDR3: CSVEVAGGNNEQFF. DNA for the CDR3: TGCAGCGTTGAAGTAGCGGGGGGAAACAATGAGCAGTTCTTC.

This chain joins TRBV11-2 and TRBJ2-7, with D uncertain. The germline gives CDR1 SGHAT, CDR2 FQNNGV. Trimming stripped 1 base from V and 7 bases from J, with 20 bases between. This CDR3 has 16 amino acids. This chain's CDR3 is CASSLGVSRLSLEQYF. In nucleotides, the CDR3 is TGTGCCAGCAGCTTAGGGGTATCCAGGCTTTCCCTGGAGCAGTACTTC.

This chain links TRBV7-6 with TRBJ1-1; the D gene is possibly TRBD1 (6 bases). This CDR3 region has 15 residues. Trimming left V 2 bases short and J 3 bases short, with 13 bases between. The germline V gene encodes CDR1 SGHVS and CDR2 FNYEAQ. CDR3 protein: CASSLRTGPDTEAFF. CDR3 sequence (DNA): TGTGCCAGCAGCTTAAGAACAGGGCCGGACACTGAAGCTTTCTTT.

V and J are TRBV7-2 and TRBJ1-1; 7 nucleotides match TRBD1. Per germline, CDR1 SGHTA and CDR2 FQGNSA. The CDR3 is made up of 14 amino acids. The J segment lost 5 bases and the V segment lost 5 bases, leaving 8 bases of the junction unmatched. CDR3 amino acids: CASSPYRGHTEAFF. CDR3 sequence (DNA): TGTGCCAGCAGCCCCTATAGGGGGCATACTGAAGCTTTCTTT.

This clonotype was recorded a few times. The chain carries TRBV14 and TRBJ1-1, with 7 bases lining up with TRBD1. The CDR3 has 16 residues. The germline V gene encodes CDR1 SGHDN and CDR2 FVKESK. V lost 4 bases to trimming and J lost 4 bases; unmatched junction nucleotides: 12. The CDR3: CASSLRDSAVRTEAFF. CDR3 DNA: TGTGCCAGCAGCCTCCGGGACAGCGCTGTGCGCACTGAAGCTTTCTTT.

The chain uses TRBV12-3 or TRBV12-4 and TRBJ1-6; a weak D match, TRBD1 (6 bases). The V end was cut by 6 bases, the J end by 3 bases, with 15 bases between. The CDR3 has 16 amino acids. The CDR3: CASRPGLTGYNSPLHF. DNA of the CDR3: TGTGCCAGCAGGCCGGGACTGACAGGCTATAATTCACCCCTCCACTTT.

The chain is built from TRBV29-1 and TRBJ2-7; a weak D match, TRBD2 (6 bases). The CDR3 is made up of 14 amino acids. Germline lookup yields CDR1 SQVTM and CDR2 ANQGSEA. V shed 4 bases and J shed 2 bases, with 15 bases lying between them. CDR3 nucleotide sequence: TGCAGCGTTGTATTCCGGGAGCAGCCCTACGAGCAGTACTTC. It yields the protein CSVVFREQPYEQYF.

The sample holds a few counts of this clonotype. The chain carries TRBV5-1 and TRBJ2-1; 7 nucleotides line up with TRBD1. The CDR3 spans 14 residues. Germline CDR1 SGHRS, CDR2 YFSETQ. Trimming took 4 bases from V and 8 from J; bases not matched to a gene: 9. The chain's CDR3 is CASSPRPGQDEQFF. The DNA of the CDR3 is TGCGCCAGCAGCCCCAGGCCCGGACAGGATGAGCAGTTCTTC.

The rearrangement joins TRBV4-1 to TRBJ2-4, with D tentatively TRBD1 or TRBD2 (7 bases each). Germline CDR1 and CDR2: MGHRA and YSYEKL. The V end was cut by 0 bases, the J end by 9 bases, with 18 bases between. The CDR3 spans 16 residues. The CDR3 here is CASSQDSGTAFVIQYF. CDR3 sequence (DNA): TGCGCCAGCAGCCAAGACAGCGGGACAGCCTTTGTCATTCAGTACTTC.

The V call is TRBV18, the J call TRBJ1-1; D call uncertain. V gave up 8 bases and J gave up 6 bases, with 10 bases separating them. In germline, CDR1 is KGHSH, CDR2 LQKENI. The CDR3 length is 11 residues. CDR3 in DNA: TGTGCCAGCACAGCTAGCGCTGAAGCTTTCTTT. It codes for CASTASAEAFF.

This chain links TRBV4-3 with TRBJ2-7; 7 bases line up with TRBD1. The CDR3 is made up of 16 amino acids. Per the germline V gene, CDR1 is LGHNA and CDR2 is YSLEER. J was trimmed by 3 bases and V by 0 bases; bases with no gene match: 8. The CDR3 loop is CASSQDVYPGGYEQYF. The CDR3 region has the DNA TGCGCCAGCAGCCAAGATGTTTATCCAGGGGGCTACGAGCAGTACTTC.

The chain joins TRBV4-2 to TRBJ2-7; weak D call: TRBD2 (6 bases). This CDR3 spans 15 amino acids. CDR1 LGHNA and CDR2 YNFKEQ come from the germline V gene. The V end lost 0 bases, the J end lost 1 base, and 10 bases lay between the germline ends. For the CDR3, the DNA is TGTGCCAGCAGCCAAGAATACGGGAGATCCTACGAGCAGTACTTC. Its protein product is CASSQEYGRSYEQYF.

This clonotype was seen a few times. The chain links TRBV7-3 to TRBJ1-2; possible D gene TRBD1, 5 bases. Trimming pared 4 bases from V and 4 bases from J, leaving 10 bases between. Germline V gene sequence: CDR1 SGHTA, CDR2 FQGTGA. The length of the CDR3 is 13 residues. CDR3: CASSSSGGYGYTF. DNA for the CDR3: TGTGCCAGCAGCTCTAGTGGGGGCTATGGCTACACCTTC.

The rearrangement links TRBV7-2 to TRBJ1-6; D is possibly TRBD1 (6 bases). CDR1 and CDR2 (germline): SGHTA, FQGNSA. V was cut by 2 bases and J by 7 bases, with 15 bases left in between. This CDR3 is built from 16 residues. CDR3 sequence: CASSLTGPRVNSPLHF. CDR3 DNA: TGTGCCAGCAGCTTAACAGGGCCTCGGGTAAATTCACCCCTCCACTTT.

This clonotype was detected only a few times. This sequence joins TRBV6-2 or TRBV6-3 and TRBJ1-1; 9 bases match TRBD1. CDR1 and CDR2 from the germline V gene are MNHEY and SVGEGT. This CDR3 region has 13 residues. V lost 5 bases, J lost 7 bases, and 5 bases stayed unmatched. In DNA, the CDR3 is TGTGCCAGCAGTCACAGGGGGCTCAATGAAGCTTTCTTT. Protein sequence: CASSHRGLNEAFF.

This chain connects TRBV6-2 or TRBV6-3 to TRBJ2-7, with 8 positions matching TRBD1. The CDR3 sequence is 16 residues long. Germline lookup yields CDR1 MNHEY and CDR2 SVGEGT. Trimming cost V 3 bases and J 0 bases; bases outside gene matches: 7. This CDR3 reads CASSYSGTGDSYEQYV. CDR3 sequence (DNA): TGTGCCAGCAGTTATTCCGGGACAGGAGACTCCTACGAGCAGTACGTC.

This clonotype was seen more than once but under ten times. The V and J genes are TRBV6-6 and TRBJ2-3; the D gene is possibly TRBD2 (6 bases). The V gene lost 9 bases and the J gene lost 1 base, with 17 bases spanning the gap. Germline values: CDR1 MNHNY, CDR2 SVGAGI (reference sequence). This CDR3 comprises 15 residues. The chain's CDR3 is CASRFASGGTDTQYF. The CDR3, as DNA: TGTGCCAGTCGATTTGCCTCGGGGGGCACAGATACGCAGTATTTT.